The 9 T cell receptor beta chains in this list originate from one sample, sequenced in a study of blood T cell repertoires in COVID-19. Profiling relied on immunoSEQ multiplex PCR, and the TCRdb table lists in-frame clones only, not all of them. The profile shows hundreds of thousands of clones, around 87% of them singletons. Sequencing was performed on peripheral blood. These TCRs come from a man in his 60s with acute or convalescent COVID-19.

The chain has TRBV21-1 and TRBJ1-4; the tabulated D call, TRBD1, remains unverified against the DNA. TRBV21-1 has pseudogene status. This CDR3 region has 14 residues. CDR3 DNA: TGTGCCAGCACCGGTGACAGGGAAGGTGAAAAACTGTTTTTT. Protein product: CASTGDREGEKLFF.

The chain uses TRBV6-5 and TRBJ2-3, with D possibly matching TRBD1 (8 bases). Germline-derived CDR1 and CDR2 are MNHEY and SVGAGI. The ends were cut back, 6 bases at V and 6 bases at J, with 16 bases in the middle. The CDR3 consists of 14 residues. CDR3 loop: CASSLQGGMDTQYF. CDR3 DNA sequence: TGTGCCAGCAGCTTACAGGGGGGGATGGATACGCAGTATTTT.

The V and J genes are TRBV11-3 and TRBJ2-2; a possible D gene is TRBD1 (6 bases). CDR1 is SGHNT and CDR2 is YENEEA in the germline V gene. The CDR3 loop spans 15 amino acids. Trimming removed 5 bases from V and 0 bases from J, with 10 bases in between. DNA for the CDR3: TGTGCCAGCAGCCGAGGACAGTCGAACACCGGGGAGCTGTTTTTT. It translates to CASSRGQSNTGELFF.

This rearrangement joins TRBV14 to TRBJ1-2, with TRBD1 identical over 8 bases. The CDR3 extends over 13 amino acids. V dropped 7 bases and J dropped 4; count of bases not matched to a gene: 5. Germline values: CDR1 SGHDN, CDR2 FVKESK. CDR3 nucleotide sequence: TGTGCCAGCACCCGACAGGGGTCCTATGGCTACACCTTC. Amino acid sequence: CASTRQGSYGYTF.

The chain recombines TRBV12-3 or TRBV12-4 with TRBJ1-2, with unresolved D. The CDR3 length is 12 residues. V lost 1 base to trimming and J lost 6 bases, with 6 bases between them. For the CDR3, the DNA is TGTGCCAGCAGTTTAGTAGTTAATGGCTACACCTTC. It codes for CASSLVVNGYTF.

This clone was seen a single time. The V and J genes are TRBV5-1 and TRBJ1-1, with 11 nucleotides matching TRBD1. Germline V gene sequence: CDR1 SGHRS, CDR2 YFSETQ. V was pared by 0 bases and J by 1 base, with 5 bases of the junction left unmatched. This CDR3 spans 17 amino acids. DNA of the CDR3: TGCGCCAGCAGCTTGGACCCCGGACAGGGGGCGAACACTGAAGCTTTCTTT. This translates into CASSLDPGQGANTEAFF.

The chain is built from TRBV5-1 and TRBJ2-1, with D hard to call. Germline CDR1 SGHRS, CDR2 YFSETQ. V was shortened by 5 bases and J by 5 bases, with 11 bases between the two germline ends. The CDR3 length is 13 residues. The CDR3 nucleotides are TGCGCCAGCAGAATGTCTATCAACAATGAGCAGTTCTTC. The encoded protein is CASRMSINNEQFF.

The CDR3 bases are TGTGCCAGCAGCCAAGGCCCACTAGAGACCCAGTACTTC. It specifies CASSQGPLETQYF. This chain connects TRBV4-2 to TRBJ2-5, with D hard to call. The CDR3 has 13 amino acids. Trimming cost V 1 base and J 4 bases, with 7 bases left between them. Germline V gives CDR1 LGHNA, CDR2 YNFKEQ.

This sequence joins TRBV15 and TRBJ1-2; 8 bases map to TRBD1. J lost 2 bases, V lost 2 bases, and 4 bases had no gene match. Germline CDR1 is LNHNV and CDR2 is YYDKDF (reference sequence). The CDR3 extends over 15 amino acids. The CDR3 here is CATSRPDRANYGYTF. CDR3 coding DNA: TGTGCCACCAGCAGACCGGACAGGGCCAACTATGGCTACACCTTC.